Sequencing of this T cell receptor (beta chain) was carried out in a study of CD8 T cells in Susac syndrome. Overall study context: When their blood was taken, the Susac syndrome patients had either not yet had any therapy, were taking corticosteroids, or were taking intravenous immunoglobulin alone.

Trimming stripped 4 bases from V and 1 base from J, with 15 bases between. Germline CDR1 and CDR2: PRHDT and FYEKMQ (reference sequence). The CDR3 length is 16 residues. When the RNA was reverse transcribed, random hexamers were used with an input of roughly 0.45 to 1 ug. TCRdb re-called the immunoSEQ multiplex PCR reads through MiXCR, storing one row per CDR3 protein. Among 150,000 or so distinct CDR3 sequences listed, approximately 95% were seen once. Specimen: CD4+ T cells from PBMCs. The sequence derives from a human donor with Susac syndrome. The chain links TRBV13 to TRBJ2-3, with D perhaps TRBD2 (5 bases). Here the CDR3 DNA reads TGTGCCAGCAGCTCTTCCCGGGGAATCGGCACAGATACGCAGTATTTT. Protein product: CASSSSRGIGTDTQYF.